This T cell receptor beta chain was recovered during a study of blood T cells in healthy people across ages. Then a second PCR, running about 7 to 11 cycles, was carried out with a sample-barcoded 5' primer and a J-beta primer mix. Through a template-switch adaptor with 12 random nucleotides, each cDNA molecule received a tag. TCRdb independently ran MiXCR on the 5' RACE reads; one entry per CDR3 protein. The sample contains 700,000 or so distinct CDR3 sequences, roughly 41% of which appear only once. The CDR3 totals 13 residues. The V end was cut by 2 bases, the J end by 2 bases, with 10 bases between. Germline CDR1 and CDR2: DFQATT and SNEGSKA (reference sequence). Study-level findings and limits: Calculation of diversity from one million T cells yielded estimates considered to be underestimates.

As regards this clonotype: The antigen is undetermined.

The source is a man at least 80 years old in good health. This sequence joins TRBV20-1 and TRBJ2-7, with unresolved D. Sequences were obtained from blood. The CDR3 protein is CSARSASPYEQYF. The CDR3, as DNA: TGCAGTGCTAGATCGGCCAGCCCCTACGAGCAGTACTTC.